The 7 T cell receptor beta chains listed next were all sequenced from one sample in a study of human T cells and chemical hapten exposure (dated by TCRdb to the early 2020s). The meaning of the sample's time point label: patch test 1, 2 weeks after DPC sensitization. The treatment or condition label of this sample denotes: therapeutic diphenylcyclopropenone sensitization with weekly scalp DPC. The library was made by RACE. Sequencing instrument: NextSeq 500. Starting from the raw public reads, TCRdb applied fastp trimming at Q25, assembled clones with MiXCR and retained in-frame beta chains. Identical CDR3 protein sequences are pooled into one entry, listed with their most common genes and DNA. The sample table shows about 110,000 distinct CDR3 sequences, and about 11% are seen once. Clones ranked in the top ten supply under 4.5% of the sample. This specimen consisted of whole blood, obtained in connection with sensitization to the hapten diphenylcyclopropenone (DPC). Receptor source: a woman between 40 and 55 years old with alopecia areata. Some clones in this sample may be carry-over from other donors' samples.

The chain links TRBV7-2 to TRBJ2-3, with a possible D match to TRBD1 (6 bases). Trimming removed 6 bases at V and 2 bases at J, with 15 bases between. Germline CDR1 is SGHTA and CDR2 is FQGNSA. The CDR3 consists of 15 residues. The CDR3 DNA sequence: TGTGCCAGCAGTCCGCAGGCAGGGGTCACAGATACGCAGTATTTT. It codes for CASSPQAGVTDTQYF.

This clonotype came up a few times. The CDR3 nucleotides read TGTGCCAGCAGCTCCAACCAGGGAAACGAGCAGTACTTC. The encoded protein is CASSSNQGNEQYF. The rearrangement links TRBV7-2 to TRBJ2-7; D is perhaps TRBD1 (5 bases). The CDR3 loop spans 13 amino acids. V was clipped by 4 bases and J by 5 bases, with 12 bases between them. Per germline, CDR1 SGHTA and CDR2 FQGNSA.

The J gene is TRBJ2-3, the V gene TRBV14; 8 bases agree with TRBD2. Germline V gene sequence: CDR1 SGHDN, CDR2 FVKESK. Trimming at V came to 4 bases and at J to 7 bases, leaving 10 bases not matched to a gene. The CDR3 length is 15 residues. CDR3 residues: CASSPPSGRQNTQYF. In nucleotides, the CDR3 is TGTGCCAGCAGCCCCCCAAGCGGGAGACAGAATACGCAGTATTTT.

This clonotype was seen a few times. This chain links TRBV30 with TRBJ2-7; D remains ambiguous. Germline lookup yields CDR1 GTSNPN and CDR2 SVGIG (reference sequence). The CDR3 has 14 residues. Trimming stripped 0 bases from V and 2 bases from J, with 11 bases between. The CDR3 DNA reads as TGTGCCTGGAGTGTAGGGCCTACCCCCTACGAGCAGTACTTC. Its translation: CAWSVGPTPYEQYF. Combining the CDR3 with reference TRBV30 and TRBJ2-7 gives the whole variable domain SQTIHQWPATLVQPVGSPLSLECTVEGTSNPNLYWYRQAAGRGLQLLFYSVGIGQISSEVPQNLSASRPQDRQFILSSKKLLLSDSGFYLCAWSVGPTPYEQYFGPGTRLTVT.

The rearrangement links TRBV7-2 to TRBJ2-5; 7 bases are shared with TRBD1. The V gene's germline CDR1 is SGHTA and CDR2 FQGNSA. The CDR3 runs 15 residues. V dropped 4 bases and J dropped 2; count of bases not matched to a gene: 7. CDR3 coding DNA: TGTGCCAGCAGCTACCCCTCGACAGGGCAAGAGACCCAGTACTTC. Translating it yields CASSYPSTGQETQYF.

This clonotype has more than one count but fewer than ten. The V gene is TRBV20-1, the J gene TRBJ2-5; D is possibly TRBD1 or TRBD2 (6 bases each). Germline-derived CDR1 and CDR2 are DFQATT and SNEGSKA (reference sequence). This CDR3 is 12 amino acids long. The V end lost 3 bases, the J end lost 7 bases, and 12 bases lay between the germline ends. CDR3 in amino acids: CSASPGAGTQYF. For the CDR3, the DNA is TGCAGTGCTAGCCCGGGGGCCGGGACCCAGTACTTC.

In this sample, this clonotype turned up a few times. V and J are TRBV20-1 and TRBJ2-7, with D maybe TRBD2 (5 bases). Germline V gene data show CDR1 as DFQATT and CDR2 as SNEGSKA (reference sequence). The CDR3 runs to 17 residues. Trimming removed 3 bases from V and 0 bases from J, with 21 bases in between. The CDR3 nucleotides are TGCAGTGCTAGGAAACCACGAGGGAACACTCTCTCCTACGAGCAGTACTTC. Translating gives CSARKPRGNTLSYEQYF.